These T cell receptor beta chains were read from a single sample in a study of CD8 T cells in Susac syndrome. TCRdb used MiXCR to reprocess the immunoSEQ multiplex PCR reads, holding one entry per CDR3 protein. The sample lists roughly 200,000 distinct CDR3 sequences; roughly nine tenths were seen once. Sample: CD4+ T cells from PBMCs. The receptors were gathered from a human donor with Susac syndrome. CDR3s leave out the opening cysteine and the closing phenylalanine or tryptophan. Expanded clones get a size class; other rows say once, few or many, or leave the size out.

v_call	j_call	clone_size	cdr3_aa
TRBV28	TRBJ2-7	.	ASSLWSRQGPYEQY
TRBV7-9	TRBJ2-5	once	ASGGGGSGKTQY
TRBV5-6	TRBJ2-7	once	ASSLAQNPYEQY
TRBV6-5	TRBJ1-1	once	ASSPLEGSEAF
TRBV5-1	TRBJ2-3	.	ASSFSGRSTDTQY
TRBV3-1	TRBJ2-1	.	ASSRDWTSGNNEQF
TRBV9	TRBJ1-5	.	ASSLGEVQPQH
TRBV20-1	TRBJ2-1	.	SASRLAGGNEQF
TRBV5-6	TRBJ1-1	.	ASSTGQGETEAF
TRBV9	TRBJ2-2	.	ASSPQPGAGELF
TRBV11-2	TRBJ2-1	.	ASSPSAATGEQF
TRBV12-3/TRBV12-4	TRBJ1-5	.	ASSRVFQPQH
TRBV5-6	TRBJ1-1	.	ASSLDVRGGAF
TRBV7-9	TRBJ2-5	once	ASSRDPPETQY
TRBV7-6	TRBJ2-1	.	ASSLVSGGASHNEQF
TRBV12-3/TRBV12-4	TRBJ2-3	.	ASSPLQGTGTQY
TRBV5-1	TRBJ2-5	.	ASSPGTNVETQY
TRBV9	TRBJ2-3	.	ASSLIDHSTDTQY
TRBV5-6	TRBJ2-7	.	ASSIRYEQY
TRBV3-1	TRBJ1-5	.	ASSQDLTEDQPQH
TRBV3-1	TRBJ2-5	.	ASSPPPGAGGETQY
TRBV28	TRBJ1-1	few	ASSLGKRNTEAF
TRBV5-4	TRBJ1-3	.	ARGTLGGNTIY
TRBV9	TRBJ2-5	.	ASSRAGGPGETQY
TRBV28	TRBJ2-2	.	ASSSPGQRNTGELF
TRBV19	TRBJ2-3	.	ASSTNLPGLVPDTQY
TRBV12-3/TRBV12-4	TRBJ1-5	.	ASSRTGQQPQH
TRBV28	TRBJ2-7	.	ASSSPGLAGSEQY
TRBV20-1	TRBJ1-6	.	SARQGTSSPLH
TRBV5-6	TRBJ2-1	.	ASSSVSGYNEQF
TRBV20-1	TRBJ1-5	.	SATSMDRSGQPQH
TRBV28	TRBJ1-1	.	VSSLPPGGQALEAF
TRBV12-3/TRBV12-4	TRBJ2-1	once	ASSFHRDPYNEQF
TRBV18	TRBJ1-2	.	ASSPGTGSLWGYT